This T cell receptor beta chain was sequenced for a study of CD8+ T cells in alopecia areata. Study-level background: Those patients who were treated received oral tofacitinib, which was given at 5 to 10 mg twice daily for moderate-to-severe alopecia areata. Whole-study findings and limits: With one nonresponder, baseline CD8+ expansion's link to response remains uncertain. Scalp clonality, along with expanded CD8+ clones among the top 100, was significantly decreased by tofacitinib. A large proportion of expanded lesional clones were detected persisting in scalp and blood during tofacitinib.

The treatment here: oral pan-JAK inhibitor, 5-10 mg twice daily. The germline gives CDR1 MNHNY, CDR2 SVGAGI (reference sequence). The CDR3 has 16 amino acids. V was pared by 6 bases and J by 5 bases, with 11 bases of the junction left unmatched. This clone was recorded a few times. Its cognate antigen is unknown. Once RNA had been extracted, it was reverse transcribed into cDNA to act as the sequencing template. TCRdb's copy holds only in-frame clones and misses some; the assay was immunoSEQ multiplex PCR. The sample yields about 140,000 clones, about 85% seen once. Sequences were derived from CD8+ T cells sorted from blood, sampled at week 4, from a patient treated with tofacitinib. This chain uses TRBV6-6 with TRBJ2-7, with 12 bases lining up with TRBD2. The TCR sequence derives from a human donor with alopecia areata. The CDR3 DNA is TGTGCCAGCAGCCTAAACCGACTAGCGGGAGCACACGAGCAGTACTTC. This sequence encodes CASSLNRLAGAHEQYF.